Listed below are T cell receptor beta chains from one sample, sequenced in a study of T cells in Graves' hyperthyroidism and ophthalmopathy. TCRdb analysed the multiplex PCR reads with MiXCR anew, one entry per CDR3 protein. The profile shows approximately 400,000 distinct CDR3 sequences, approximately 18% of them singletons. Sequenced material: blood. The receptors come from a man between 18 and 35 years old with Graves' ophthalmopathy. The CDR3 runs from the conserved cysteine through the conserved F or W. The D gene is left open where the match is weak. Size is stated for part of the rows, as once, few or many counts, or as a class when the clone is expanded.

DNA: TGTGCCAGCCGCCCCCCAGGGGTCGATGGCTACACCTTC
CDR3: CASRPPGVDGYTF
size: many
J: TRBJ1-2
D: NA
V: TRBV11-1

DNA: TGTGCCAGCAGTCCAAGGACAAACGAGCAGTACTTC
CDR3: CASSPRTNEQYF
size: NA
J: TRBJ2-7
D: NA
V: TRBV27

DNA: TGTGCCAGCAGTTACTCGAGGGCAACTCTTAATCAGCCCCAGCATTTT
CDR3: CASSYSRATLNQPQHF
size: many
J: TRBJ1-5
D: NA
V: TRBV6-5

DNA: TGTGCCAGCAGTTTCCCCCGGGACAGGGGGCTTGAAGCTTTCTTT
CDR3: CASSFPRDRGLEAFF
size: NA
J: TRBJ1-1
D: TRBD1
V: TRBV28

DNA: TGCGCCAGCAGCCAAGGGGGAGAAAATGAAAAACTGTTTTTT
CDR3: CASSQGGENEKLFF
size: NA
J: TRBJ1-4
D: NA
V: TRBV5-1

DNA: TGTGCCAGCAGTCACCCAGGGATCAGCAATCAGCCCCAGCATTTT
CDR3: CASSHPGISNQPQHF
size: many
J: TRBJ1-5
D: NA
V: TRBV6-1

DNA: TGTGCCAGCAGCTCATCGGGACGCGAGAATGGCGGGGAGCTGTTTTTT
CDR3: CASSSSGRENGGELFF
size: NA
J: TRBJ2-2
D: NA
V: TRBV7-9

DNA: TGTGCCAGCAGTGGAGGGGCGAAGACCCAGTACTTC
CDR3: CASSGGAKTQYF
size: NA
J: TRBJ2-5
D: NA
V: TRBV6-1

DNA: TGCGCCAGCTCCTTCGGGGACAGGCTCTACAATGAGCAGTTCTTC
CDR3: CASSFGDRLYNEQFF
size: many
J: TRBJ2-1
D: TRBD1
V: TRBV5-1

DNA: TGTGCCAGCAGTCCGGACAGAGCTAACTATGGCTACACCTTC
CDR3: CASSPDRANYGYTF
size: many
J: TRBJ1-2
D: NA
V: TRBV11-2

DNA: TGTGCCAGCGGACGGGGGGGCCTCGAAGAGACCCAGTACTTC
CDR3: CASGRGGLEETQYF
size: NA
J: TRBJ2-5
D: TRBD2
V: TRBV7-7

DNA: TGCAGCGTTGCCTTATGGGGGGATGAAGGGGAGCTGTTTTTT
CDR3: CSVALWGDEGELFF
size: many
J: TRBJ2-2
D: NA
V: TRBV29-1

DNA: TGTGCCAGCAGTGCCGGGACTAGCGGGGGTAATGAGCAGTTCTTC
CDR3: CASSAGTSGGNEQFF
size: few
J: TRBJ2-1
D: TRBD2
V: TRBV6-1

DNA: TGTGCCAGCAGAGACAGCCGGCGGGGGGGCGTTGGTGTTATTGCCATTCAGTACTTC
CDR3: CASRDSRRGGVGVIAIQYF
size: few
J: TRBJ2-4
D: TRBD2
V: TRBV2

DNA: TGCGCCAGCAGCCAAGAGGGGTTAAGGCAGTACTTC
CDR3: CASSQEGLRQYF
size: NA
J: TRBJ2-7
D: NA
V: TRBV4-1

DNA: TGTGCCAGCAGCTTAGCGGGTTATAACACCATATATTTT
CDR3: CASSLAGYNTIYF
size: NA
J: TRBJ1-3
D: NA
V: TRBV11-2

DNA: TGCAGTGTTCGCGAACTCGGGCTCTTGAGCTCAGATACGCAGTATTTT
CDR3: CSVRELGLLSSDTQYF
size: few
J: TRBJ2-3
D: NA
V: TRBV20-1

DNA: TGCGCCAACCAGGACAGGGCTTCTTATAATGAAAAACTGTTTTTT
CDR3: CANQDRASYNEKLFF
size: few
J: TRBJ1-4
D: TRBD1
V: TRBV5-1

DNA: TGCGCCAGCAGCCCGGCGGGACTAGCGGACTACGAGCAGTACTTC
CDR3: CASSPAGLADYEQYF
size: many
J: TRBJ2-7
D: TRBD2
V: TRBV5-1

DNA: TGTGCCAGCAGTGCATCGACAGGGGGAGAAAAACTGTTTTTT
CDR3: CASSASTGGEKLFF
size: NA
J: TRBJ1-4
D: TRBD1
V: TRBV6-1

DNA: TGTGCCAGCACTTATGGGGGGCGCGGTGCTTTCTTT
CDR3: CASTYGGRGAFF
size: NA
J: TRBJ1-1
D: NA
V: TRBV28

DNA: TGTGCCAGCTCAGCGACAGGGGGCCGGACCGGGGAGCTGTTTTTT
CDR3: CASSATGGRTGELFF
size: NA
J: TRBJ2-2
D: TRBD1
V: TRBV18

DNA: TGTGCCAGCAGCTTAGGGCGACAGTTTGGAGATACGCAGTATTTT
CDR3: CASSLGRQFGDTQYF
size: NA
J: TRBJ2-3
D: NA
V: TRBV11-3

DNA: TGTGCCATCAGTGACGGGCAGGGGAACACTGAAGCTTTCTTT
CDR3: CAISDGQGNTEAFF
size: many
J: TRBJ1-1
D: NA
V: TRBV10-3

DNA: TGTGCCAGCAGCTTGTGGGGAGCGGAAGGGACCCAGTACTTC
CDR3: CASSLWGAEGTQYF
size: NA
J: TRBJ2-5
D: NA
V: TRBV7-2

DNA: TGTGCCAGCACCCGGACAGGGTCCCACAATGAGCAGTTCTTC
CDR3: CASTRTGSHNEQFF
size: NA
J: TRBJ2-1
D: TRBD1
V: TRBV27

DNA: TGTGCCAGCAGCTCTGACAGGGGTGGAGAAGCTTTCTTT
CDR3: CASSSDRGGEAFF
size: NA
J: TRBJ1-1
D: TRBD1
V: TRBV7-9

DNA: TGTGCCACCAGTGACCCCGGGGGGACACAAGAGACCCAGTACTTC
CDR3: CATSDPGGTQETQYF
size: NA
J: TRBJ2-5
D: NA
V: TRBV24-1

DNA: TGTGCCAGCAGCCAAGGGGTTAAGCAGTACTTC
CDR3: CASSQGVKQYF
size: NA
J: TRBJ2-7
D: NA
V: TRBV14

DNA: TGTGCCAGCAGTTCCGATAACTATGGCTACACCTTC
CDR3: CASSSDNYGYTF
size: many
J: TRBJ1-2
D: NA
V: TRBV12-3/TRBV12-4

DNA: TGTGCCAGCAGTCTACAGGAAAAGGAGACCCAGTACTTC
CDR3: CASSLQEKETQYF
size: few
J: TRBJ2-5
D: NA
V: TRBV12-3/TRBV12-4

DNA: TGTGCCAGCCGTCCCGGGGGGTACAATCAGCCCCAGCATTTT
CDR3: CASRPGGYNQPQHF
size: many
J: TRBJ1-5
D: NA
V: TRBV27

DNA: TGTGCCAGCAGCCACACGACTAGTCCCGATAATGAGCAGTTCTTC
CDR3: CASSHTTSPDNEQFF
size: NA
J: TRBJ2-1
D: NA
V: TRBV9

DNA: TGCGCCAGCAGCCATCGAACCGGGACAGGGGTTGGGCTAGCGGGGAACCGTGAGCAGTTCTTC
CDR3: CASSHRTGTGVGLAGNREQFF
size: NA
J: TRBJ2-1
D: NA
V: TRBV4-3

DNA: TGCGCCAGCAGCCAAGCGGGGGGATTCCCCTACAATGAGCAGTTCTTC
CDR3: CASSQAGGFPYNEQFF
size: few
J: TRBJ2-1
D: TRBD2
V: TRBV4-1

DNA: TGTGCCATCAGTGAGTCGATTGTAGGGACAGGGGTGCGCGAGCAGTACTTC
CDR3: CAISESIVGTGVREQYF
size: many
J: TRBJ2-7
D: TRBD1
V: TRBV10-3

DNA: TGTGCCAGTAGTATAGCTGGGAACTCTGGGGCCAACGTCCTGACTTTC
CDR3: CASSIAGNSGANVLTF
size: NA
J: TRBJ2-6
D: NA
V: TRBV19

DNA: TGCAGTGCTCTGACAGGGACCTACAATGAGCAGTTCTTC
CDR3: CSALTGTYNEQFF
size: many
J: TRBJ2-1
D: TRBD1
V: TRBV20-1

DNA: TGTGCCAGCACCCTCCGGGTCGGGGGACTGGACACCGGGGAGCTGTTTTTT
CDR3: CASTLRVGGLDTGELFF
size: few
J: TRBJ2-2
D: NA
V: TRBV6-2/TRBV6-3

DNA: TGTGCCAGCAGAGAGGTTGAGGAAAAACTGTTTTTT
CDR3: CASREVEEKLFF
size: few
J: TRBJ1-4
D: NA
V: TRBV2

DNA: TGCGCCAGCAGCCAAGATATGGCTAGCGGGTCGTATGAGCAGTTCTTC
CDR3: CASSQDMASGSYEQFF
size: few
J: TRBJ2-1
D: TRBD2
V: TRBV4-1

DNA: TGTGCCAGCAGTGAGAGGGGGCCTGAGCAGTTCTTC
CDR3: CASSERGPEQFF
size: many
J: TRBJ2-1
D: TRBD1
V: TRBV2

DNA: TGCGCCAGCAGCTGGGGGACAGGGGGCTTCTACGAGCAGTACTTC
CDR3: CASSWGTGGFYEQYF
size: many
J: TRBJ2-7
D: TRBD1
V: TRBV5-1